The rows below give T cell receptor beta chains drawn from one sample of a study of tumor and adjacent non-tumor tissue in lung cancer. Each CDR3 protein is one row after TCRdb ran MiXCR on the multiplex PCR reads. The sample holds 90,000 to 110,000 distinct CDR3 sequences, 75% seen once. What was sequenced was lung tumor tissue. These receptor sequences come from a woman aged 55-70 years with non-small cell lung cancer. The CDR3 runs from the conserved cysteine through the conserved F or W. The order of the fields is D gene, clone size, V gene, J gene, CDR3 DNA, CDR3 protein. D genes are given only for firm matches. The size entry is marked missing in some rows and otherwise reads once, few, many or a size class.

.	.	TRBV29-1	TRBJ2-3	TGCAGCGTTACCAGTGGAGGCGGCACATATACGCAGTATTTT	CSVTSGGGTYTQYF
.	.	TRBV10-1	TRBJ1-1	TGCGCCAGCACGACCGTAATGGGAACTGAAGCTTTCTTT	CASTTVMGTEAFF
TRBD1	.	TRBV11-2	TRBJ2-7	TGTACCAGCAGCTTATCCACCGGGACAGCCGAACAGTCCTTC	CTSSLSTGTAEQSF
.	.	TRBV6-1	TRBJ2-3	TGTGCCAGCAGTGAACTGGGCCGAGATACGCAGTATTTT	CASSELGRDTQYF
.	.	TRBV5-1	TRBJ2-7	TGCACCAGCAGCTTGGTTGGAGACGAGCAGTACTTC	CTSSLVGDEQYF
.	.	TRBV10-3	TRBJ2-5	TGTGCCATCAGTAATCAGTGTGGGGTGACCCAGTACTTC	CAISNQCGVTQYF
.	.	TRBV12-3/TRBV12-4	TRBJ1-4	TGCGCCAGCGGTTCCTACGGGGCAGGGGAAAAACTGTTTTTT	CASGSYGAGEKLFF
.	.	TRBV28	TRBJ1-2	TGTGCCAGCAGCTGGGATGTGGGATACAGCTATGGCTACACCTTC	CASSWDVGYSYGYTF
.	.	TRBV4-1	TRBJ2-3	TGCACCAGCAGCCAAGATAGGAGGAGAGTTAGTGGCGTCACAGATACGCAGTATTTT	CTSSQDRRRVSGVTDTQYF
TRBD2	.	TRBV11-2	TRBJ2-1	TGTGCCAGCAGCTTAGACCGACTAGCGGCCAACTCCTACAATGAGCAGTTCTTC	CASSLDRLAANSYNEQFF
TRBD2	.	TRBV11-2	TRBJ2-5	TGTGCCAGCAGCAAGCGGGAGGTGCAAAAGACCCAGTACTTC	CASSKREVQKTQYF
TRBD1	once	TRBV4-3	TRBJ1-4	TGCGCCAGCAGCCAACCCGGACAGGGCAGAGGCAGTGAAAAACTGTTTTTT	CASSQPGQGRGSEKLFF
.	.	TRBV6-1	TRBJ1-5	TGTGCCAGCAGTGAAACCCTCGGGGGAGTGAGGGTTCAGCCCCAGCATTTT	CASSETLGGVRVQPQHF
TRBD2	.	TRBV11-2	TRBJ2-7	TGTGCCAGCAGATATGGGAGTAGCGGGAGCTACGAGCAGTATTTC	CASRYGSSGSYEQYF
.	many	TRBV7-2	TRBJ1-1	TGTGCCAGCAGCCGACGAGGGCGATCGTACACTGAAGCTTTCTTT	CASSRRGRSYTEAFF
.	.	TRBV25-1	TRBJ2-1	TGTGCCAGCAGTGAGTCTGGTAGGGAGACCAATGAGCAGTTCTTC	CASSESGRETNEQFF
.	.	TRBV11-2	TRBJ2-6	TGTGCCAACAGCAACCAGTCTGGGGCCAACATCCTGACTTTC	CANSNQSGANILTF
.	.	TRBV29-1	TRBJ2-7	TGCAGCATTAAACGGGACACCTCCTACGAGCAGTACTTC	CSIKRDTSYEQYF
.	.	TRBV11-2	TRBJ2-7	TGTGCCAGCGGACTCCAATCCGACAATAACTACGATCAGTACTTC	CASGLQSDNNYDQYF
.	many	TRBV6-1	TRBJ1-5	TGTGCCAGCAGCGACGCTTATAGCAATCAGCCCCAGCATTTT	CASSDAYSNQPQHF
.	.	TRBV4-3	TRBJ2-2	TGCGCCAGCAGCCAGTTCACCGAGGAGCTATTTTTT	CASSQFTEELFF
TRBD1	.	TRBV4-3	TRBJ2-3	TGTACCAGCAGCCAGGGACAGGGGGTAACAGATACGCAGTACTTT	CTSSQGQGVTDTQYF
.	.	TRBV9	TRBJ2-6	TGTGCCAGCAGCTTGTGGGTCGCTGAGGCCAACGTCCTGACTTTC	CASSLWVAEANVLTF
TRBD2	.	TRBV6-6	TRBJ2-5	TGTTCCAGCACGGGTGGGACTAGCGGGGGGAGGTATCAAGGGACCCAGTACTTC	CSSTGGTSGGRYQGTQYF
.	.	TRBV7-9	TRBJ2-2	TGTGCCACCCAGACAGGGAGGGACCCCACCGGGGATCTGTTTTTT	CATQTGRDPTGDLFF
TRBD1	.	TRBV7-3	TRBJ2-2	TGTGCCAGCAGCTGGAACCCGGGACAGGGAACCGGGGAGCTGTTTTTT	CASSWNPGQGTGELFF
TRBD1	many	TRBV6-2/TRBV6-3	TRBJ1-5	TGTGCCAGCAGTGACAGGGAAGGTTATCAGCCCCAGCATTTT	CASSDREGYQPQHF
.	many	TRBV6-2/TRBV6-3	TRBJ2-1	TGTGCCAGTTCACAGGGCCCCTACAATGAGCAGTTCTTC	CASSQGPYNEQFF
.	.	TRBV11-2	TRBJ2-1	TGTGCCAGCATCCTCTCACCCACGGCTTCCAATGAGCAGTTCTTC	CASILSPTASNEQFF